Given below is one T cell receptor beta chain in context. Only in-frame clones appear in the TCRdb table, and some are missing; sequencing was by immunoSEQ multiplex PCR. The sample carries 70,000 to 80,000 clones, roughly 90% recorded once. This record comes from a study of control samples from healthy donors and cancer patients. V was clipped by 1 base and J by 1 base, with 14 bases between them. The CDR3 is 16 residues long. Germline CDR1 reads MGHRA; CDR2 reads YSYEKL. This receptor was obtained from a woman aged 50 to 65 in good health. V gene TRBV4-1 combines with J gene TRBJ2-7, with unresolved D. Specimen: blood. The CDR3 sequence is CASSQGLRVESYEQYF. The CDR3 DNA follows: TGCGCCAGCAGCCAAGGCCTCCGGGTAGAGTCCTACGAGCAGTACTTC.